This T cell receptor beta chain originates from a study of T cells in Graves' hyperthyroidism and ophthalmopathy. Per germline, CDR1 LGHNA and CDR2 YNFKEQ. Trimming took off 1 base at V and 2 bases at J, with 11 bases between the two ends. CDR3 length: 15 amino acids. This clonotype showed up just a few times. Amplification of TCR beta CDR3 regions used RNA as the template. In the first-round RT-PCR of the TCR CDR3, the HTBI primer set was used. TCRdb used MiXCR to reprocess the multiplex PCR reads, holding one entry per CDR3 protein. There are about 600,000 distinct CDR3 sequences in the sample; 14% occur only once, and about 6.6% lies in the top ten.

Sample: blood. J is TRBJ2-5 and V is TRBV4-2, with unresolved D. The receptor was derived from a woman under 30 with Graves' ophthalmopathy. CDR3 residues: CASSQVDYSQETQYF. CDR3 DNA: TGTGCCAGCAGCCAAGTAGATTACAGTCAAGAGACCCAGTACTTC.